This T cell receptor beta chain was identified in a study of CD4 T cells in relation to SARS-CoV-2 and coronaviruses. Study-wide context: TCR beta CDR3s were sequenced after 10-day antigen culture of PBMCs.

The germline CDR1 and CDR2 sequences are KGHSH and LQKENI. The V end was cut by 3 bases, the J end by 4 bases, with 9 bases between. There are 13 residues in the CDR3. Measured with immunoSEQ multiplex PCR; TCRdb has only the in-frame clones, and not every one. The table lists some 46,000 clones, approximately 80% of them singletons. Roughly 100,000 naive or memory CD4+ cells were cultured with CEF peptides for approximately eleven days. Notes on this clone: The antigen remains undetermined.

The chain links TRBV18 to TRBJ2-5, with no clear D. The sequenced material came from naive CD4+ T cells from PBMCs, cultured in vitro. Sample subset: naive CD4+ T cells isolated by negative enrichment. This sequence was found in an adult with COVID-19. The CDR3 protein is CASSPAGVETQYF. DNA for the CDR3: TGTGCCAGCTCACCTGCTGGGGTAGAGACCCAGTACTTC.